This TCR beta chain is drawn from a study of vaccination and CD4 T cells after COVID-19. As for this clonotype: Antigen specificity is unknown.

CDR3 length: 17 residues. The germline V gene has CDR1 DFQATT and CDR2 SNEGSKA (reference sequence). Losses at the gene ends were 5 bases for V and 2 bases for J; bases not matched to a gene: 15. Regarding treatment: roughly 10-day PBMC culture with coronavirus spike peptide pools or control peptides (ViraFEST assay). Expansion of antigen-specific T cells with peptide pools by ViraFEST preceded sequencing of TCRs. Cultured CD4+ T cells had their DNA profiled by the Oncomine TCR Beta short-read assay. From cultured CD4+ T cells, genomic DNA was extracted. TCRdb itself ran the PCR reads through MiXCR, one entry per CDR3 protein. The sample contains more than 3,000 distinct CDR3 sequences, around 17% of which appear only once.

Sequencing used CD4+ T cells from blood, cultured in vitro. The TCR originated in a human donor who had recovered from COVID-19. The chain links TRBV20-1 to TRBJ2-3; 8 nucleotides align to TRBD2. CDR3 coding DNA: TGCAGTGCTTATAGAGAATCCGGGGGGGTAGTCACAGATACGCAGTATTTT. Translated, it gives CSAYRESGGVVTDTQYF.